This T cell receptor (beta chain) was sequenced for a study of blood T cell repertoires in COVID-19. Methods used by the authors: Using reference gene primer amplification, nucleated cell counts were estimated. Method: immunoSEQ multiplex PCR; TCRdb's copy keeps in-frame clones and lacks some. The V and J calls and clone size come from that table; D and trimming were worked out from the DNA. The data contain 140,000 to 150,000 clones, more than 75% of them singletons. J lost 6 bases, V lost 2 bases, and 13 bases had no gene match. CDR1 SGHDT and CDR2 YYEEEE come from the germline V gene. CDR3 length equals 16 residues.

The sequence derives from a man aged 45-60 years who had recovered from COVID-19. The chain links TRBV5-6 to TRBJ2-7; the match to TRBD1 covers 8 bases. The sample comprised peripheral blood. CDR3 coding DNA: TGTGCCAGCAGCTTAGGTGGGGCAGGGGGCTTACGCGAGCAGTACTTC. This gives the protein CASSLGGAGGLREQYF.